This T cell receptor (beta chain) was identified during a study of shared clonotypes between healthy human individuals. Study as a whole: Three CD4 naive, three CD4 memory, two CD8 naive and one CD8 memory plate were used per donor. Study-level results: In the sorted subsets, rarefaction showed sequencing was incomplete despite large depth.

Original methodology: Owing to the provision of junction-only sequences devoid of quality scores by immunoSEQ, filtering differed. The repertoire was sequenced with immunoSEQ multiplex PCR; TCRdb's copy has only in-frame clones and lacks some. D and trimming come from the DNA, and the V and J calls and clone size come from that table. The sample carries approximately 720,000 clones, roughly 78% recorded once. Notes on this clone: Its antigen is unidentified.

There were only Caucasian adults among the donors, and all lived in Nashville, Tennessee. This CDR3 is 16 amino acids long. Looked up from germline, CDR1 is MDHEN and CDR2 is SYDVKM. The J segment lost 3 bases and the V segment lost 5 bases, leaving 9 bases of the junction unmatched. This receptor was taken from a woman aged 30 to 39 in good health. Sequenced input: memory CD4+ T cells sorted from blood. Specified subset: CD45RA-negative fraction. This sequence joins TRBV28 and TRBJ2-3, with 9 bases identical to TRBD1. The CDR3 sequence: CASSHRGRILTDTQYF. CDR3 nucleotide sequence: TGTGCCAGCAGTCACAGGGGGCGAATCCTAACAGATACGCAGTATTTT.